These 31 T cell receptor beta chains were all obtained from the same sample, sequenced in a study of PD-L1 blockade in urothelial cancer. Sequencing used immunoSEQ multiplex PCR; TCRdb keeps in-frame clones, though not all of them. The table records 100,000 to 150,000 clones, roughly 83% of them present only once. Specified time point: peripheral blood 6 weeks after treatment start. The specimen comprised PBMCs, sampled around atezolizumab (anti-PD-L1) treatment. These receptors came from a man aged 45-65 years with urothelial cancer.

This clone was picked up one time. This sequence joins TRBV29-1 and TRBJ1-1, with TRBD1 matching over 10 bases. Trimming cost V 7 bases and J 3 bases; bases outside gene matches: 5. Germline CDR1 is SQVTM and CDR2 is ANQGSEA. The CDR3 totals 13 residues. The CDR3 here is CSGRTGGDTEAFF. The CDR3 DNA is TGCAGCGGGAGGACAGGGGGGGACACTGAAGCTTTCTTT.

The rearrangement links TRBV15 to TRBJ2-2, with TRBD2 as a possible D gene (6 bases). V shed 0 bases and J shed 7 bases, with 9 bases lying between them. The CDR3 totals 14 residues. Germline loops: CDR1 LNHNV, CDR2 YYDKDF (reference sequence). CDR3 bases: TGTGCCACCAGCAGAGATCGGGGGAGCGGGGAGCTGTTTTTT. It encodes CATSRDRGSGELFF.

The V and J genes are TRBV5-4 and TRBJ2-7, with 8 bases matching TRBD2. Germline CDR1 reads SGHNT; CDR2 reads YYREEE (reference sequence). The V segment lost 4 bases and the J segment 4 bases; nucleotides outside the gene matches: 7. The length of the CDR3 is 14 residues. The CDR3 DNA sequence: TGTGCCAGCAGCCCTTCGGGAGGGAGGTACGAGCAGTACTTC. It translates to CASSPSGGRYEQYF.

The J gene is TRBJ2-5, the V gene TRBV11-3; maybe TRBD2 (6 bases). The CDR3 covers 11 residues. CDR1 is SGHNT and CDR2 is YENEEA in the germline V gene. Trimming shortened V by 5 bases and J by 7 bases, and 8 bases separated the two germline ends. The chain's CDR3 is CASSLGGTQYF. The CDR3 nucleotides read TGTGCCAGCAGCCTGGGGGGGACCCAGTACTTC. Full variable domain (remainder filled in from reference TRBV11-3 and TRBJ2-5): EAGVVQSPRYKIIEKKQPVAFWCNPISGHNTLYWYLQNLGQGPELLIRYENEEAVDDSQLPKDRFSAERLKGVDSTLKIQPAELGDSAVYLCASSLGGTQYFGPGTRLLVL.

The rearrangement links TRBV27 to TRBJ2-7; 11 bases line up with TRBD2. The germline CDR1 and CDR2 sequences are MNHEY and SMNVEV (reference sequence). This CDR3 contains 15 residues. Trimming took 5 bases from V and 8 from J; bases not matched to a gene: 11. CDR3 nucleotide sequence: TGTGCCAGCAGTGCTAGCGGGAGGCTCCCGGTGAAGCAGTACTTC. Residues: CASSASGRLPVKQYF.

The chain is built from TRBV11-2 and TRBJ2-7, with D maybe TRBD2 (6 bases). This CDR3 spans 14 amino acids. V lost 1 base to trimming and J lost 2 bases, with 9 bases between them. The germline V gene encodes CDR1 SGHAT and CDR2 FQNNGV. The DNA for the CDR3 is TGTGCCAGCAGCTTAGTGCGGGACCCCTACGAGCAGTACTTC. Translated: CASSLVRDPYEQYF.

This clone was seen a handful of times. The V call is TRBV18, the J call TRBJ1-3, with TRBD1 matching 8 bases. The CDR3 extends over 16 amino acids. CDR1 is KGHSH, CDR2 LQKENI, per germline. With 0 bases clipped from V and 5 bases from J, the junction kept 6 bases outside the gene matches. This CDR3 reads CASSPPSGGLRNTIYF. In DNA, the CDR3 is TGTGCCAGCTCACCACCTTCAGGGGGCCTTCGAAACACCATATATTTT.

The genes are TRBV7-9 and TRBJ2-4; possible D gene TRBD2, 6 bases. This CDR3 has 14 residues. Trimming removed 1 base from V and 3 bases from J, with 7 bases in between. Germline CDR1 SEHNR, CDR2 FQNEAQ (reference sequence). CDR3 sequence: CASSLVGGKNIQYF. The CDR3 DNA is TGTGCCAGCAGCTTAGTGGGGGGCAAAAACATTCAGTACTTC.

This chain connects TRBV18 to TRBJ1-1, with unresolved D. The CDR3 spans 14 residues. V was clipped by 4 bases and J by 1 base, with 10 bases between them. Germline CDR1 and CDR2: KGHSH and LQKENI. The CDR3 loop reads CASSQSARNTEAFF. CDR3 bases: TGTGCCAGCTCACAATCCGCGCGGAACACTGAAGCTTTCTTT.

This clone was observed a few times. The chain is built from TRBV14 and TRBJ2-5, with a weak D call TRBD1 (6 bases). Germline CDR1 SGHDN, CDR2 FVKESK. There are 14 residues in the CDR3. Trimming shortened V by 4 bases and J by 1 base, and 10 bases separated the two germline ends. DNA of the CDR3: TGTGCCAGCAGCCGAGACAGGTCCCAAGAGACCCAGTACTTC. Translation: CASSRDRSQETQYF.

This chain uses TRBV5-4 with TRBJ1-2; D is perhaps TRBD1 (6 bases). CDR1 is SGHNT, CDR2 YYREEE, per germline (reference sequence). The CDR3 consists of 14 residues. V was cut by 1 base and J by 1 base, with 8 bases left in between. DNA of the CDR3: TGTGCCAGCAGCTTGCAGGGGTATAACTATGGCTACACCTTC. Its translation: CASSLQGYNYGYTF.

This rearrangement joins TRBV7-8 to TRBJ2-5, with 10 bases that match TRBD2. Looked up from germline, CDR1 is SGHVS and CDR2 is FQNEAQ. After removal of 5 bases from V and 4 bases from J, the junction contained 10 bases not matched to a gene. The CDR3 spans 16 residues. The CDR3 DNA follows: TGTGCCAGCAGCCTCAGGACTAGCGGAACGTCAGAGACCCAGTACTTC. Protein product: CASSLRTSGTSETQYF.

The chain carries TRBV9 and TRBJ2-7, with D perhaps TRBD2 (7 bases). The V end lost 7 bases, the J end lost 4 bases, and 15 bases lay between the germline ends. Germline V gene sequence: CDR1 SGDLS, CDR2 YYNGEE. The CDR3 is made up of 13 amino acids. The CDR3 loop is CASGGGSDYEQYF. The CDR3 nucleotides are TGTGCCAGCGGGGGCGGGAGCGATTACGAGCAGTACTTC. Looking up the rest from reference TRBV9 and TRBJ2-7 gives the full variable domain: DSGVTQTPKHLITATGQRVTLRCSPRSGDLSVYWYQQSLDQGLQFLIQYYNGEERAKGNILERFSAQQFPDLHSELNLSSLELGDSALYFCASGGGSDYEQYFGPGTRLTVT.

The rearrangement links TRBV27 to TRBJ2-3; 8 bases agree with TRBD2. The length of the CDR3 is 19 residues. CDR1 and CDR2 from the germline V gene are MNHEY and SMNVEV (reference sequence). Losses at the gene ends were 4 bases for V and 0 bases for J; bases not matched to a gene: 15. CDR3 in amino acids: CASSSSPGLVPLSTDTQYF. CDR3 coding DNA: TGTGCCAGCAGTTCCTCACCGGGACTAGTCCCTCTTAGCACAGATACGCAGTATTTT.

The chain uses TRBV7-2 and TRBJ2-1; 8 bases match TRBD2. This CDR3 has 14 residues. Germline V gene sequence: CDR1 SGHTA, CDR2 FQGNSA. V dropped 0 bases and J dropped 6; count of bases not matched to a gene: 1. CDR3 region: CASSLAGTSNEQFF. CDR3 bases: TGTGCCAGCAGCTTAGCCGGGACTAGCAATGAGCAGTTCTTC.

This clone showed up just once. This sequence joins TRBV19 and TRBJ2-1; D not certain. V lost 3 bases and J lost 9, with 15 bases in between. Germline V gene sequence: CDR1 LNHDA, CDR2 SQIVND (reference sequence). This CDR3 region has 14 residues. Here the CDR3 reads CASSIGPIPREQFF. CDR3 DNA: TGTGCCAGTAGTATCGGTCCGATCCCTCGTGAGCAGTTCTTC.

This chain links TRBV28 with TRBJ2-7; 11 nucleotides align to TRBD2. This CDR3 region has 14 residues. The germline CDR1 and CDR2 sequences are MDHEN and SYDVKM. Unmatched junction bases numbered 5, after V lost 6 bases and J lost 4 bases. As DNA, the CDR3 is TGTGCCAGCAGCCTGGGACTAGCGGCATACGAGCAGTACTTC. This sequence encodes CASSLGLAAYEQYF.

The V and J genes are TRBV7-9 and TRBJ1-2, with 12 bases that match TRBD1. The CDR3 runs to 19 residues. The junction had 19 bases not matched to a gene; V was cut back by 3 bases and J by 8 bases. Germline assignment: CDR1 SEHNR and CDR2 FQNEAQ (reference sequence). The CDR3 DNA reads TGTGCCAGCAGCTTGGGTGCCCCGGGACAGGGGGCGTTCGGTGTGGGCTACACCTTC. Its protein product is CASSLGAPGQGAFGVGYTF.

V gene TRBV6-4 combines with J gene TRBJ2-3, with 8 bases that match TRBD2. Germline values: CDR1 MRHNA, CDR2 SNTAGT. The CDR3 extends over 15 amino acids. V shed 6 bases, J shed 1 base, and the junction held 6 bases outside the gene matches. The CDR3 spells CASSPGGGGTDTQYF. The CDR3 DNA is TGTGCCAGCAGCCCCGGGGGGGGAGGCACAGATACGCAGTATTTT.

The chain uses TRBV20-1 and TRBJ1-5, with D tentatively TRBD1 (5 bases). This CDR3 is 10 amino acids long. In germline, CDR1 is DFQATT, CDR2 SNEGSKA (reference sequence). The ends were cut back, 6 bases at V and 6 bases at J, with 6 bases in the middle. The CDR3 here is CSAGVQPQHF. As DNA, the CDR3 is TGCAGTGCAGGGGTTCAGCCCCAGCATTTT.

This clone was seen a few times. This sequence joins TRBV2 and TRBJ1-5, with TRBD1 matching 9 bases. Unmatched junction bases numbered 3, after V lost 6 bases and J lost 6 bases. This CDR3 has 13 amino acids. The germline gives CDR1 SNHLY, CDR2 FYNNEI. For the CDR3, the DNA is TGTGCCAGCAGGGAACAGGGGGCTCAGCCCCAGCATTTT. It encodes CASREQGAQPQHF.

The J gene is TRBJ2-4, the V gene TRBV10-3; 10 bases are a match to TRBD2. Unmatched junction bases numbered 10, after V lost 10 bases and J lost 1 base. The CDR3 length is 16 residues. The germline V gene encodes CDR1 ENHRY and CDR2 SYGVKD. CDR3 sequence (DNA): TGTGCCAGTACTAGCGGGAAGGGTGGTGCCAAAAACATTCAGTACTTC. Its translation is CASTSGKGGAKNIQYF.

J is TRBJ1-3 and V is TRBV7-9; D is ambiguous. The length of the CDR3 is 15 residues. Germline V CDR1 and CDR2: SEHNR, FQNEAQ (reference sequence). Trimming stripped 2 bases from V and 1 base from J, with 9 bases between. The CDR3 protein is CASSLHTGSGNTIYF. The CDR3 region has the DNA TGTGCCAGCAGCTTACACACGGGGTCTGGAAACACCATATATTTT. The full variable domain, its missing parts supplied by reference TRBV7-9 and TRBJ1-3, is DTGVSQNPRHKITKRGQNVTFRCDPISEHNRLYWYRQTLGQGPEFLTYFQNEAQLEKSRLLSDRFSAERPKGSFSTLEIQRTEQGDSAMYLCASSLHTGSGNTIYFGEGSWLTVV.

The J gene is TRBJ2-7, the V gene TRBV5-3; the match to TRBD2 covers 7 bases. TRBV5-3 falls under the ORF class, with uncertain function. The V segment lost 8 bases and the J segment 6 bases; nucleotides outside the gene matches: 14. The CDR3 is 14 amino acids. The CDR3 nucleotides are TGTGCCAGGTTAGCGGCGGGAGTACCCGGCGAGCAGTACTTC. Amino acids: CARLAAGVPGEQYF.

For the CDR3, the DNA is TGTGCCAGCAGTGACTTCTACGAGCAGTACTTC. Amino acids: CASSDFYEQYF. The chain links TRBV5-6 to TRBJ2-7; unclear D gene. Germline V gene sequence: CDR1 SGHDT, CDR2 YYEEEE. This CDR3 region has 11 residues. Trimming removed 5 bases at V and 3 bases at J, with 6 bases between.

The chain has TRBV10-2 and TRBJ2-5; 9 bases map to TRBD1. Germline V gene sequence: CDR1 WSHSY, CDR2 SAAADI. The CDR3 contains 14 residues. The V gene end was trimmed by 4 bases and the J gene end by 5 bases; junction bases not matched to a gene: 5. The chain's CDR3 is CASSANRGRETQYF. The CDR3 DNA is TGCGCCAGCAGTGCAAACAGGGGGCGGGAGACCCAGTACTTC.

This clone was recorded once. J is TRBJ2-5 and V is TRBV18; 8 nucleotides align to TRBD2. The CDR3 is 16 amino acids. Unmatched junction bases numbered 7, after V lost 4 bases and J lost 0 bases. CDR1 is KGHSH and CDR2 is LQKENI in the germline V gene. The CDR3 DNA sequence: TGTGCCAGCTCACGACGCGGGAGGAACCACCAAGAGACCCAGTACTTC. Residues: CASSRRGRNHQETQYF.

This chain connects TRBV7-9 to TRBJ2-1, with 8 bases aligning to TRBD2. The V segment lost 5 bases and the J segment 4 bases; nucleotides outside the gene matches: 10. Germline CDR1 is SEHNR and CDR2 is FQNEAQ (reference sequence). This CDR3 spans 16 amino acids. CDR3 region: CASSPQAGAWYNEQFF. DNA of the CDR3: TGTGCCAGCAGCCCCCAAGCGGGAGCATGGTACAATGAGCAGTTCTTC.

This chain uses TRBV7-9 with TRBJ1-4, with D possibly being TRBD1 (5 bases). The CDR3 runs 15 residues. Germline CDR1 reads SEHNR; CDR2 reads FQNEAQ (reference sequence). V was shortened by 5 bases and J by 7 bases, with 17 bases between the two germline ends. CDR3 DNA sequence: TGTGCCAGCAGCCACCCGGCGGGGGTGGGTGAAAAACTGTTTTTT. Protein: CASSHPAGVGEKLFF.

The chain uses TRBV28 and TRBJ1-2; 10 bases are a match to TRBD1. This CDR3 has 12 residues. The J segment lost 5 bases and the V segment lost 9 bases, leaving 3 bases of the junction unmatched. Germline values: CDR1 MDHEN, CDR2 SYDVKM. The chain's CDR3 is CASEGQGYGYTF. In DNA form, the CDR3 reads TGTGCCAGTGAGGGACAGGGGTATGGCTACACCTTC.

The gene calls are TRBV7-8 and TRBJ1-2; 8 positions match TRBD1. Germline CDR1 reads SGHVS; CDR2 reads FQNEAQ. The CDR3 totals 16 residues. The V segment lost 5 bases and the J segment 3 bases; nucleotides outside the gene matches: 11. The CDR3 DNA reads TGTGCCAGCAGCCCGAGACAGGGGTTTGGATACTATGGCTACACCTTC. Its translation is CASSPRQGFGYYGYTF.